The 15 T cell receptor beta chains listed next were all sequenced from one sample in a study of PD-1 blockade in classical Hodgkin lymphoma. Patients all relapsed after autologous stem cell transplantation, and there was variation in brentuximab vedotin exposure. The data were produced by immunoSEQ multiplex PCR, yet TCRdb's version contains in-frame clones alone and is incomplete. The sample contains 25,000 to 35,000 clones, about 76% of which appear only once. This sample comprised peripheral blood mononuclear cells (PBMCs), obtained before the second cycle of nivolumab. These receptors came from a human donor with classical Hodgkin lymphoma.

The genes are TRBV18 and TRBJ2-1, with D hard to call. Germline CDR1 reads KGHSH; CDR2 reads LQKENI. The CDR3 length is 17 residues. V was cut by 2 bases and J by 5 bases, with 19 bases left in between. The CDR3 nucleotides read TGTGCCAGCTCACCAAACCCCCTGAGTGGAAGCCACAATGAGCAGTTCTTC. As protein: CASSPNPLSGSHNEQFF.

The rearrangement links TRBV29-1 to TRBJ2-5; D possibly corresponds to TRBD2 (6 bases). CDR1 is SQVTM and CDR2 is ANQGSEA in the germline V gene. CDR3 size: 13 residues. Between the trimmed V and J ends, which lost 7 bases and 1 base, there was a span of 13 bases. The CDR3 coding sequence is TGCAGCGCCAGGGACGGGGGCCAAGAGACCCAGTACTTC. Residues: CSARDGGQETQYF. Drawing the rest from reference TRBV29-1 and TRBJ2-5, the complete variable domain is SAVISQKPSRDICQRGTSLTIQCQVDSQVTMMFWYRQQPGQSLTLIATANQGSEATYESGFVIDKFPISRPNLTFSTLTVSNMSPEDSSIYLCSARDGGQETQYFGPGTRLLVL.

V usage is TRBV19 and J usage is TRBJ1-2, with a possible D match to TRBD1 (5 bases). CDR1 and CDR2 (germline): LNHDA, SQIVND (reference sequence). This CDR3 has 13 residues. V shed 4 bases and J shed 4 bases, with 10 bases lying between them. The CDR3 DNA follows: TGTGCCAGTAGTAGGGGACCGCGCTATGGCTACACCTTC. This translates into CASSRGPRYGYTF.

CDR3 in DNA: TGTGCCAGCAGCATAACGCGGGGCATCTCCTACGAGCAGTACTTC. As protein: CASSITRGISYEQYF. The chain couples TRBV21-1 to TRBJ2-7; the table calls TRBD2, which could not be checked here. TRBV21-1 is deemed a pseudogene. This CDR3 is 15 amino acids long.

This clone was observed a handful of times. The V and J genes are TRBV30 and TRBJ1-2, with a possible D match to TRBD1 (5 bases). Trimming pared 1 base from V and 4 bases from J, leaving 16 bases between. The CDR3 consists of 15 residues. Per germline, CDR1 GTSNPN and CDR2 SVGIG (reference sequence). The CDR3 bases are TGTGCCTGGAGTGGGCCATGGGGGGACCTCTATGGCTACACCTTC. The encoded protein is CAWSGPWGDLYGYTF.

The CDR3, as DNA: TGTGCCAGCAGCGTATCGGCGGGGGGGCTCTACGAGCAGTACTTC. This translates into CASSVSAGGLYEQYF. The chain is built from TRBV9 and TRBJ2-5, with TRBD2 matching 9 bases. The J call may be wrong; the DNA end is better matched by TRBJ2-7. The CDR3 sequence is 15 residues long. Germline assignment: CDR1 SGDLS and CDR2 YYNGEE.

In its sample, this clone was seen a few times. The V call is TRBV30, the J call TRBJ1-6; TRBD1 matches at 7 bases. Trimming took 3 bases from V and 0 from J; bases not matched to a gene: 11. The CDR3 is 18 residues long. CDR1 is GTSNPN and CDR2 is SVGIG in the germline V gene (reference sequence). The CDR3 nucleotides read TGTGCCTGGAGAAACAGGGGACTCCAAAGCTCCTATAATTCACCCCTCCACTTT. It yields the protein CAWRNRGLQSSYNSPLHF.

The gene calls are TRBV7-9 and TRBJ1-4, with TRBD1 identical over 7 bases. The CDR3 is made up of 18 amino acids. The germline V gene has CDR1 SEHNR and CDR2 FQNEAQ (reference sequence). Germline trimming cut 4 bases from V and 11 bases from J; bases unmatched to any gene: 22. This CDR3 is CASSSHRGETGLVGKLFF. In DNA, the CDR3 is TGTGCCAGCAGCTCCCACAGGGGAGAAACTGGTTTGGTCGGGAAACTGTTTTTT.

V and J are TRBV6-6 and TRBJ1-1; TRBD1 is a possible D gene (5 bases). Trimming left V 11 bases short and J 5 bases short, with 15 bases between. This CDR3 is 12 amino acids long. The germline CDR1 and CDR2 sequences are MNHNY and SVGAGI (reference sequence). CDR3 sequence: CACRGGVTEAFF. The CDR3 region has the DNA TGTGCCTGTCGGGGGGGAGTGACTGAAGCTTTCTTT.

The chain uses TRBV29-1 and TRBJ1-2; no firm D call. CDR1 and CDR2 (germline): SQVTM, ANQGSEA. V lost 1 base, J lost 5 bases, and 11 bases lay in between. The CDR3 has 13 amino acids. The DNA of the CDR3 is TGCAGCGTTGAAGGAGGAGGTTCGTATGGCTACACCTTC. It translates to CSVEGGGSYGYTF. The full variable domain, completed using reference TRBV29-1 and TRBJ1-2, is SAVISQKPSRDICQRGTSLTIQCQVDSQVTMMFWYRQQPGQSLTLIATANQGSEATYESGFVIDKFPISRPNLTFSTLTVSNMSPEDSSIYLCSVEGGGSYGYTFGSGTRLTVV.

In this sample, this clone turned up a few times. The chain's CDR3 is CASSPNQGVTGNQPQHF. CDR3 nucleotide sequence: TGTGCCAGCAGTCCTAATCAGGGGGTAACGGGCAATCAGCCCCAGCATTTT. This chain links TRBV28 with TRBJ1-5; 7 bases align to TRBD1. V dropped 5 bases and J dropped 2; count of bases not matched to a gene: 12. Germline V CDR1 and CDR2: MDHEN, SYDVKM. The CDR3 is 17 residues long.

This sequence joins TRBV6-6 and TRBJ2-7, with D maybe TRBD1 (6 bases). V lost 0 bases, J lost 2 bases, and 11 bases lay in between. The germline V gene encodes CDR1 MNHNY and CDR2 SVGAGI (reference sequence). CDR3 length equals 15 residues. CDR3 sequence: CASSYSDSGAYEQYF. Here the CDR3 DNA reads TGTGCCAGCAGTTACTCGGACAGTGGGGCCTACGAGCAGTACTTC.

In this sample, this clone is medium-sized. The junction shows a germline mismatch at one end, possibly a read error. The CDR3 sequence: CASTPARDSPVIRNF. CDR3 in DNA: TGTGCCAGCACTCCAGCCCGGGACAGTCCCGTGATCAGGAATTTT. The V call is TRBV7-9, the J call TRBJ1-3, with 7 bases lining up with TRBD1. From germline, CDR1 is SEHNR and CDR2 FQNEAQ (reference sequence). The CDR3 runs 15 residues.

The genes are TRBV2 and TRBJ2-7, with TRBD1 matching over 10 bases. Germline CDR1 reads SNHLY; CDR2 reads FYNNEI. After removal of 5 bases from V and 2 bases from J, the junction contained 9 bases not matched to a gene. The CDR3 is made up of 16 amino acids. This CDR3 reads CASSPLLTGGTYEQYF. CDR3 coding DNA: TGTGCCAGCAGTCCGTTACTGACAGGGGGCACCTACGAGCAGTACTTC. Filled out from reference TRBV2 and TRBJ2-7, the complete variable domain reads EPEVTQTPSHQVTQMGQEVILRCVPISNHLYFYWYRQILGQKVEFLVSFYNNEISEKSEIFDDQFSVERPDGSNFTLKIRSTKLEDSAMYFCASSPLLTGGTYEQYFGPGTRLTVT.

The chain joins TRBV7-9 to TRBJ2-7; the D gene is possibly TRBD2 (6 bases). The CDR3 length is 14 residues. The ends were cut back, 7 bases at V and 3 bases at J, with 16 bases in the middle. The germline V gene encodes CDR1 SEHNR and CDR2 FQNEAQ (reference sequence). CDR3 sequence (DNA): TGTGCCAGCACCGACCCCGGGGGTGACTACGAGCAGTACTTC. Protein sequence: CASTDPGGDYEQYF. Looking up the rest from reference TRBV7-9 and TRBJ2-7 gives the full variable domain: DTGVSQNPRHKITKRGQNVTFRCDPISEHNRLYWYRQTLGQGPEFLTYFQNEAQLEKSRLLSDRFSAERPKGSFSTLEIQRTEQGDSAMYLCASTDPGGDYEQYFGPGTRLTVT.